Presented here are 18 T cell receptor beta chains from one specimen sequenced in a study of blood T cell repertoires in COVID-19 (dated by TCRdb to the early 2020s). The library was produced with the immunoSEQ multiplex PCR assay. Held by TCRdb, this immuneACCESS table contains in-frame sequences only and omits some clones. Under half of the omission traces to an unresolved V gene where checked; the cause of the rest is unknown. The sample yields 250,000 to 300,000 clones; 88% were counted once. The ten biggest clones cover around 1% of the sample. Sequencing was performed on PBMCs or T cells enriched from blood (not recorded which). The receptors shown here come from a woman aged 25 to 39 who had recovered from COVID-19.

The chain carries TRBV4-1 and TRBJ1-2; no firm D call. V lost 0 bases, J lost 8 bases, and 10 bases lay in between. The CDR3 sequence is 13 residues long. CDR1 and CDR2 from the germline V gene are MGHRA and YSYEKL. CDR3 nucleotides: TGCGCCAGCAGCCAAGAGGAGGGTGCCGGCTACACCTTC. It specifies CASSQEEGAGYTF.

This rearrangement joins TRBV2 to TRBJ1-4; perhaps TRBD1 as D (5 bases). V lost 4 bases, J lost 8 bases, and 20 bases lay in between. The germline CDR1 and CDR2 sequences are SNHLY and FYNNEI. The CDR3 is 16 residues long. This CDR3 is CASSGLLTALGEKLFF. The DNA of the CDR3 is TGTGCCAGCAGTGGCCTATTGACAGCCTTAGGGGAAAAACTGTTTTTT.

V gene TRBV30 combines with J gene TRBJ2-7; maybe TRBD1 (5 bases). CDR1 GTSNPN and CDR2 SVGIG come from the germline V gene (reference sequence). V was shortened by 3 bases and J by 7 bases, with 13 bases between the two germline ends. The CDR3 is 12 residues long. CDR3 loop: CAWSQGSREQYF. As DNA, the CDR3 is TGTGCCTGGAGCCAGGGTTCTCGAGAGCAGTACTTC.

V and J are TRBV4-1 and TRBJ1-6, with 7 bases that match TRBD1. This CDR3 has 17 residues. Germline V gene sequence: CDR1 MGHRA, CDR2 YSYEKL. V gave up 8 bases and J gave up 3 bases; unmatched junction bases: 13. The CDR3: CASGDRITGDYNSPLHF. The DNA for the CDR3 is TGCGCCAGCGGGGACCGAATTACAGGGGACTATAATTCACCCCTCCACTTT.

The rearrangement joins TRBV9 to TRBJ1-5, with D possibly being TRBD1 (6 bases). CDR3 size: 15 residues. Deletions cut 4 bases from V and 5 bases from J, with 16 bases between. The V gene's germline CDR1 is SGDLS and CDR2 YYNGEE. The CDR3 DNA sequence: TGTGCCAGCAGCTCAAGTGGGGGCCTCCATCAGCCCCAGCATTTT. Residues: CASSSSGGLHQPQHF.

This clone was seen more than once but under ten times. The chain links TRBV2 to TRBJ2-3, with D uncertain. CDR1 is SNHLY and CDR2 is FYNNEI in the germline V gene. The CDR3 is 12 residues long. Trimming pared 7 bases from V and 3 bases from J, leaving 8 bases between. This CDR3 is CASTESTDTQYF. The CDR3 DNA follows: TGTGCCAGCACCGAGAGTACAGATACGCAGTATTTT.

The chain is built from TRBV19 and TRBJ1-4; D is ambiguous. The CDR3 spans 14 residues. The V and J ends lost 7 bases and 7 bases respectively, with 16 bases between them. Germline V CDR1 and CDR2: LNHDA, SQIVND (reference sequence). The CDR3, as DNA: TGTGCCAGTACGGGATTTTCACTCCGTGAAAAACTGTTTTTT. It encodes CASTGFSLREKLFF.

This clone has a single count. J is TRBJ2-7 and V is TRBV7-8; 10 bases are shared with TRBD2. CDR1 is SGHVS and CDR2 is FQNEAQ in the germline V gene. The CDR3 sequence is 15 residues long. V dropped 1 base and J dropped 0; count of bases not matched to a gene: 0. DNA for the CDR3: TGTGCCAGCAGCTTAGGGACTAGCGGCTCCTACGAGCAGTACTTC. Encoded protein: CASSLGTSGSYEQYF. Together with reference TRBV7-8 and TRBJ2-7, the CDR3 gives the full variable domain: GAGVSQSPRYKVAKRGQDVALRCDPISGHVSLFWYQQALGQGPEFLTYFQNEAQLDKSGLPSDRFFAERPEGSVSTLKIQRTQQEDSAVYLCASSLGTSGSYEQYFGPGTRLTVT.

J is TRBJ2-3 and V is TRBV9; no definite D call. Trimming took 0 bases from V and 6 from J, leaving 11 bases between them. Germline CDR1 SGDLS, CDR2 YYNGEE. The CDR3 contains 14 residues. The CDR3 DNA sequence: TGTGCCAGCAGCGTAGAGGCGACGAGGGATACGCAGTATTTT. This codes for CASSVEATRDTQYF.

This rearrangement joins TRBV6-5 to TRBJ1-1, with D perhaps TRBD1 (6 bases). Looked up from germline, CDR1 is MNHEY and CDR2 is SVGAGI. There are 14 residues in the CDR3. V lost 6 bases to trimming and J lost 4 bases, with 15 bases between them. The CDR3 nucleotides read TGTGCCAGCAGGTTGAGGGGGAGGGTCACTGAAGCTTTCTTT. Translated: CASRLRGRVTEAFF.

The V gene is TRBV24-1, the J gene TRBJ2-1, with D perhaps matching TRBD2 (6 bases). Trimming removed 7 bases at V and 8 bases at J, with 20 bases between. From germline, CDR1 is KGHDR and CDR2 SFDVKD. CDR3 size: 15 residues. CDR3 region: CATSWGYTSGDEQFF. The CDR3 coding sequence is TGTGCCACCAGCTGGGGGTATACTTCGGGGGATGAGCAGTTCTTC.

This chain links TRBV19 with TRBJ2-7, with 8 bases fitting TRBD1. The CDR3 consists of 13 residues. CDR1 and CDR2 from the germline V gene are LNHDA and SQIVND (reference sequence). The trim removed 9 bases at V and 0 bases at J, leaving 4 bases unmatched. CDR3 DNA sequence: TGTGCCAGCCGTACAGGGGGCTCCTACGAGCAGTACTTC. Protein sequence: CASRTGGSYEQYF.

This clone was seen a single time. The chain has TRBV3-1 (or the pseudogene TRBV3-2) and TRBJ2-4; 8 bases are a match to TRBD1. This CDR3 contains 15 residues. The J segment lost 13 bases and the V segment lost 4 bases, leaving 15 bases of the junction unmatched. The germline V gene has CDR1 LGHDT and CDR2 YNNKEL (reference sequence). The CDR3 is CASSRGSGGSSGQYF. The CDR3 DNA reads TGTGCCAGCAGCCGAGGATCAGGGGGCTCATCAGGCCAGTACTTC.

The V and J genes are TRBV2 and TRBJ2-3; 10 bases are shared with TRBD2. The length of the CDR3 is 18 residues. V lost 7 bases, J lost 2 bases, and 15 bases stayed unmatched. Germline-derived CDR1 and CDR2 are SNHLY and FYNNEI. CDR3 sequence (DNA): TGTGCCAGCAAAAACCGGCGGACTAGCGGACTACCCACAGATACGCAGTATTTT. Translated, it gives CASKNRRTSGLPTDTQYF.

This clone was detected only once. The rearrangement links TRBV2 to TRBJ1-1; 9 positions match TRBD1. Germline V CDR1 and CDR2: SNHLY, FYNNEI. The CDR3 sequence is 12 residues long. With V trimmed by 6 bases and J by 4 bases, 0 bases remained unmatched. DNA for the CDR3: TGTGCCAGCAGGGACAGGGGCACTGAAGCTTTCTTT. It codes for CASRDRGTEAFF.

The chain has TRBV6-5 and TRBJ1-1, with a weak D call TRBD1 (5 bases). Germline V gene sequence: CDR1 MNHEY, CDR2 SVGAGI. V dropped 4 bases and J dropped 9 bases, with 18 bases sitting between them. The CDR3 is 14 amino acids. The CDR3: CASSFSDGTAQAFF. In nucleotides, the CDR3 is TGTGCCAGCAGTTTTTCCGACGGGACTGCCCAAGCTTTCTTT.

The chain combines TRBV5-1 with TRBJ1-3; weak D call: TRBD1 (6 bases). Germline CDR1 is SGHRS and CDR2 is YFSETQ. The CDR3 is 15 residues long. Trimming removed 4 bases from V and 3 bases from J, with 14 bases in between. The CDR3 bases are TGCGCCAGCAGCCTGAAGGGGGTTGGTGGAAACACCATATATTTT. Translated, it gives CASSLKGVGGNTIYF.

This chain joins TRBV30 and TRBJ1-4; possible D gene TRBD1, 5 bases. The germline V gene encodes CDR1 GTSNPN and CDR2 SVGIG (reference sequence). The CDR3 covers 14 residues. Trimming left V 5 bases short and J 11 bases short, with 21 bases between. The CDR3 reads CAWPGGGSASKLFF. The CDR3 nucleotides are TGTGCCTGGCCGGGGGGAGGATCAGCCTCGAAACTGTTTTTT.